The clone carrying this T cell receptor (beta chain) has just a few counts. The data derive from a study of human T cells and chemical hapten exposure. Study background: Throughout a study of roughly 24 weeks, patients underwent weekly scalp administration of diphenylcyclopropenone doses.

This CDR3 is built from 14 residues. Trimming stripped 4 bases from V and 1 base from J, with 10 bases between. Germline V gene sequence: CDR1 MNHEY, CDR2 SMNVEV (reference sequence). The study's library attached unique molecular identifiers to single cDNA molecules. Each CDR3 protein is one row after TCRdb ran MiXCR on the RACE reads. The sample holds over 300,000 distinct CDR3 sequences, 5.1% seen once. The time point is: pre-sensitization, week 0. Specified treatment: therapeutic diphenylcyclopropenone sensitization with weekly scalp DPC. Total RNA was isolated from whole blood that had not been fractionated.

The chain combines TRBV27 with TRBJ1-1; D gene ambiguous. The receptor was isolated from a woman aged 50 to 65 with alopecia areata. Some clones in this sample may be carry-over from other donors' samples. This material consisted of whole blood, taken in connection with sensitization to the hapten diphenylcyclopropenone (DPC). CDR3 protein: CASSSSQWNTEAFF. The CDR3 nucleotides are TGTGCCAGCAGTTCGTCACAGTGGAACACTGAAGCTTTCTTT.